Shown below are 27 T cell receptor beta chains from a single sample sequenced in a study of blood T cell repertoires in COVID-19. Produced via immunoSEQ multiplex PCR; TCRdb's table is partial and in-frame only. The table has around 250,000 clones, 91% seen once; the top ten hold 0.95% to 1.5%. Specimen: PBMCs or T cells enriched from blood (not recorded which). The source of these receptors is a human donor in a cohort exposed to, infected with or recovered from COVID-19 (not recorded which). The donor label of this sample is uncertain.

This chain uses TRBV30 with TRBJ2-7; D gene uncertain. Germline CDR1 GTSNPN, CDR2 SVGIG (reference sequence). Trimming took 0 bases from V and 6 from J, leaving 12 bases between them. This CDR3 has 13 residues. The CDR3 sequence is CAWSVGSRVEQYF. For the CDR3, the DNA is TGTGCCTGGAGTGTGGGCAGTCGAGTCGAGCAGTACTTC.

The V call is TRBV19, the J call TRBJ1-2; TRBD1 might be the D (6 bases). Trimming took off 2 bases at V and 0 bases at J, with 7 bases between the two ends. The V gene's germline CDR1 is LNHDA and CDR2 SQIVND (reference sequence). The CDR3 sequence is 14 residues long. The CDR3 spells CASSIRTANYGYTF. The CDR3 coding sequence is TGTGCCAGTAGTATACGGACAGCTAACTATGGCTACACCTTC.

The chain joins TRBV5-1 to TRBJ1-2; D is perhaps TRBD1 (6 bases). CDR1 is SGHRS and CDR2 is YFSETQ in the germline V gene. Trimming pared 0 bases from V and 8 bases from J, leaving 17 bases between. The CDR3 has 15 residues. The CDR3 DNA reads TGCGCCAGCAGCTTGGAGGGTCGGGGGGCGAGAGGCTACACCTTC. This encodes CASSLEGRGARGYTF.

The V and J genes are TRBV2 and TRBJ2-5; the match to TRBD1 covers 11 bases. V lost 6 bases and J lost 4; bases outside the gene matches: 7. The CDR3 has 15 residues. Looked up from germline, CDR1 is SNHLY and CDR2 is FYNNEI. CDR3 bases: TGTGCCAGCAGCGCGGACAGGGGGCGACGAGAGACCCAGTACTTC. It yields the protein CASSADRGRRETQYF.

The V and J genes are TRBV4-3 and TRBJ2-2; unclear D gene. Trimming removed 3 bases from V and 6 bases from J, with 17 bases in between. Germline V gene sequence: CDR1 LGHNA, CDR2 YSLEER. The length of the CDR3 is 16 residues. Written as DNA, the CDR3 is TGCGCCAGCAGCCATGCCCATTCTAGGCCTGCCGGGGAGCTGTTTTTT. Protein sequence: CASSHAHSRPAGELFF.

The chain links TRBV24-1 to TRBJ2-2, with 9 bases lining up with TRBD1. This CDR3 has 15 amino acids. Germline assignment: CDR1 KGHDR and CDR2 SFDVKD. V lost 9 bases, J lost 5 bases, and 9 bases stayed unmatched. The chain's CDR3 is CATSLGTGSTGELFF. CDR3 nucleotide sequence: TGTGCCACCTCTCTCGGGACAGGGTCGACCGGGGAGCTGTTTTTT.

The chain carries TRBV12-3 or TRBV12-4 and TRBJ2-1; D remains unclear. This CDR3 region has 12 residues. Between the trimmed V and J ends, which lost 11 bases and 6 bases, there was a span of 14 bases. CDR3 loop: CAAGQFANEQFF. The CDR3 DNA is TGTGCCGCAGGTCAGTTTGCCAATGAGCAGTTCTTC.

The CDR3 is CASSLEEGGWGTDTQYF. The CDR3 DNA follows: TGTGCCAGCAGCTTGGAGGAGGGTGGATGGGGCACAGATACGCAGTATTTT. The chain is built from TRBV5-6 and TRBJ2-3; TRBD2 is a possible D gene (6 bases). The CDR3 spans 17 residues. Germline values: CDR1 SGHDT, CDR2 YYEEEE. The germline V and J ends were trimmed by 0 bases and 1 base, with 15 bases remaining between them.

The chain employs TRBV30 and TRBJ2-5; D might be TRBD1 (5 bases). The length of the CDR3 is 14 residues. V lost 1 base and J 1 base, leaving 10 bases between the germline ends. Germline V CDR1 and CDR2: GTSNPN, SVGIG (reference sequence). The CDR3 loop reads CAWSEGRAQETQYF. Written as DNA, the CDR3 is TGTGCCTGGAGTGAAGGCAGGGCCCAAGAGACCCAGTACTTC.

The CDR3 loop reads CASSESIPNEKLFF. CDR3 in DNA: TGTGCCAGCAGTGAAAGCATCCCTAATGAAAAACTGTTTTTT. V gene TRBV6-1 combines with J gene TRBJ1-4; D call uncertain. With 2 bases removed from V and 3 bases from J, the gap between germline ends came to 7 bases. The CDR3 has 14 residues. Germline CDR1 is MNHNS and CDR2 is SASEGT.

The chain couples TRBV24-1 to TRBJ2-7; 9 bases agree with TRBD1. Germline loops: CDR1 KGHDR, CDR2 SFDVKD. This CDR3 has 13 residues. Germline trimming cut 9 bases from V and 6 bases from J; bases unmatched to any gene: 8. The CDR3 protein is CATGWGTGTEQYF. In nucleotides, the CDR3 is TGTGCCACCGGGTGGGGGACAGGGACCGAGCAGTACTTC.

The chain employs TRBV10-1 and TRBJ1-1; TRBD1 agrees at 9 bases. Germline V gene lookup returns CDR1 WNHNN and CDR2 SYGVQD (reference sequence). V was pared by 0 bases and J by 1 base, with 9 bases of the junction left unmatched. This CDR3 has 18 residues. CDR3 coding DNA: TGCGCCAGCAGTGAGTCGAGAACAGGGGGCGAGGGGAACACTGAAGCTTTCTTT. Its translation is CASSESRTGGEGNTEAFF.

This sequence joins TRBV18 and TRBJ1-1; perhaps TRBD1 as D (6 bases). V lost 6 bases and J 4 bases, leaving 12 bases between the germline ends. CDR1 and CDR2 (germline): KGHSH, LQKENI. This CDR3 contains 13 residues. CDR3: CASSQLQGTEAFF. The DNA for the CDR3 is TGTGCCAGCTCCCAACTACAGGGCACTGAAGCTTTCTTT. Supplemented by reference TRBV18 and TRBJ1-1, the full variable domain reads NAGVMQNPRHLVRRRGQEARLRCSPMKGHSHVYWYRQLPEEGLKFMVYLQKENIIDESGMPKERFSAEFPKEGPSILRIQQVVRGDSAAYFCASSQLQGTEAFFGQGTRLTVV.

This clone was seen only a few times. V usage is TRBV5-1 and J usage is TRBJ1-3; the D gene is possibly TRBD1 (6 bases). Germline CDR1 is SGHRS and CDR2 is YFSETQ. V was pared by 0 bases and J by 8 bases, with 6 bases between. This CDR3 is built from 12 residues. The CDR3 DNA is TGCGCCAGCAGCTTGGAGGGGGACACCATATATTTT. This codes for CASSLEGDTIYF.

The rearrangement uses TRBV29-1 and TRBJ1-1; TRBD1 might be the D (5 bases). The CDR3 is 13 residues long. The V end was cut by 4 bases, the J end by 0 bases, with 9 bases between. Germline V gives CDR1 SQVTM, CDR2 ANQGSEA. The CDR3 sequence is CSVVLGVNTEAFF. For the CDR3, the DNA is TGCAGCGTTGTGCTAGGGGTGAACACTGAAGCTTTCTTT.

This clone has only one observation. V gene TRBV6-5 combines with J gene TRBJ1-1; TRBD1 is a possible D gene (6 bases). The CDR3 loop spans 12 amino acids. The ends were cut back, 5 bases at V and 8 bases at J, with 12 bases in the middle. Germline V gene lookup returns CDR1 MNHEY and CDR2 SVGAGI. CDR3 bases: TGTGCCAGCAGTATAGAACAGGGAGAAGCTTTCTTT. This encodes CASSIEQGEAFF.

This chain connects TRBV15 to TRBJ1-4; 7 positions agree with TRBD1. Germline-derived CDR1 and CDR2 are LNHNV and YYDKDF (reference sequence). Trimming cost V 1 base and J 7 bases; bases outside gene matches: 9. The CDR3 runs to 16 residues. Written as DNA, the CDR3 is TGTGCCACCAGCAGAGGTGGAGGGGGCGTTAGTGAAAAACTGTTTTTT. This gives the protein CATSRGGGGVSEKLFF. The variable domain in full, completed from reference TRBV15 and TRBJ1-4, reads DAMVIQNPRYQVTQFGKPVTLSCSQTLNHNVMYWYQQKSSQAPKLLFHYYDKDFNNEADTPDNFQSRRPNTSFCFLDIRSPGLGDTAMYLCATSRGGGGVSEKLFFGSGTQLSVL.

For this clone: Other nucleotide sequences in the sample specify the same CDR3. The genes are TRBV11-2 and TRBJ1-5, with D maybe TRBD1 (5 bases). The V gene's germline CDR1 is SGHAT and CDR2 FQNNGV. The CDR3 is made up of 13 amino acids. V was cut by 5 bases and J by 5 bases, with 10 bases left in between. The CDR3: CASSLGGDQPQHF. In nucleotides, the CDR3 is TGTGCCAGCAGCCTGGGGGGGGATCAGCCCCAGCATTTT. The full variable domain, with the rest looked up from reference TRBV11-2 and TRBJ1-5, is EAGVAQSPRYKIIEKRQSVAFWCNPISGHATLYWYQQILGQGPKLLIQFQNNGVVDDSQLPKDRFSAERLKGVDSTLKIQPAKLEDSAVYLCASSLGGDQPQHFGDGTRLSIL.

The chain carries TRBV6-4 and TRBJ1-2; weak D call: TRBD1 (5 bases). Per germline, CDR1 MRHNA and CDR2 SNTAGT. V gave up 6 bases and J gave up 8 bases, with 19 bases separating them. The CDR3 sequence is 14 residues long. CDR3 in amino acids: CASRPDIALGGYTF. The CDR3, as DNA: TGTGCCAGCAGACCGGACATAGCCCTTGGGGGCTACACCTTC.

V gene TRBV3-1 (or the pseudogene TRBV3-2) combines with J gene TRBJ2-2; the match to TRBD1 covers 7 bases. The CDR3 has 18 amino acids. The J segment lost 1 base and the V segment lost 0 bases, leaving 8 bases of the junction unmatched. Germline-derived CDR1 and CDR2 are LGHDT and YNNKEL (reference sequence). The CDR3 region is CASSQDRWDSLNTGELFF. The DNA of the CDR3 is TGTGCCAGCAGCCAAGATAGATGGGACAGCCTGAACACCGGGGAGCTGTTTTTT.

The rearrangement joins TRBV29-1 to TRBJ2-7, with 7 bases matching TRBD2. The CDR3 length is 14 residues. The germline V gene encodes CDR1 SQVTM and CDR2 ANQGSEA. J was trimmed by 2 bases and V by 5 bases; bases with no gene match: 9. The CDR3 sequence is CSVRWRGRPYEQYF. CDR3 nucleotide sequence: TGCAGCGTTCGGTGGCGGGGGAGGCCCTACGAGCAGTACTTC.

This sequence joins TRBV27 and TRBJ1-2; 9 bases map to TRBD1. CDR1 and CDR2 from the germline V gene are MNHEY and SMNVEV (reference sequence). V gave up 4 bases and J gave up 4 bases; unmatched junction bases: 4. This CDR3 has 14 amino acids. Here the CDR3 reads CASSSGQGIYGYTF. The CDR3 region has the DNA TGTGCCAGCAGTTCCGGACAGGGGATCTATGGCTACACCTTC.

The chain couples TRBV23-1 to TRBJ1-5, with D maybe TRBD1 (6 bases). TRBV23-1 is filed as an ORF, its function uncertain. V was cut by 3 bases and J by 5 bases, with 17 bases left in between. The CDR3 extends over 16 amino acids. The CDR3 region is CASSHKRARGDQPQHF. CDR3 DNA sequence: TGCGCCAGCAGTCACAAGAGAGCCAGGGGCGATCAGCCCCAGCATTTT.

The chain couples TRBV18 to TRBJ1-3, with D possibly matching TRBD1 (5 bases). Trimming removed 3 bases at V and 1 base at J, with 10 bases between. Germline values: CDR1 KGHSH, CDR2 LQKENI. The CDR3 loop spans 15 amino acids. Here the CDR3 reads CASSPRDGSGNTIYF. Here the CDR3 DNA reads TGTGCCAGCTCACCCAGGGATGGATCTGGAAACACCATATATTTT.

The genes are TRBV9 and TRBJ1-1; possible D gene TRBD1, 5 bases. V gave up 3 bases and J gave up 4 bases, with 19 bases separating them. CDR1 is SGDLS and CDR2 is YYNGEE in the germline V gene. The CDR3 consists of 16 residues. The CDR3 region has the DNA TGTGCCAGCAGCGGTCCCAGGGTGGGGGGTCCCACTGAAGCTTTCTTT. This encodes CASSGPRVGGPTEAFF.

This clone was detected once. The chain couples TRBV5-4 to TRBJ1-1; D is possibly TRBD1 (5 bases). Deletions cut 0 bases from V and 5 bases from J, with 11 bases between. The germline V gene encodes CDR1 SGHNT and CDR2 YYREEE (reference sequence). The CDR3 has 14 residues. As DNA, the CDR3 is TGTGCCAGCAGCTTGGAAGGGGCACATACTGAAGCTTTCTTT. Translating gives CASSLEGAHTEAFF. The entire variable domain, with the rest obtained from reference TRBV5-4 and TRBJ1-1, is as follows: ETGVTQSPTHLIKTRGQQVTLRCSSQSGHNTVSWYQQALGQGPQFIFQYYREEENGRGNFPPRFSGLQFPNYSSELNVNALELDDSALYLCASSLEGAHTEAFFGQGTRLTVV.

This chain joins TRBV19 and TRBJ2-7, with TRBD1 identical over 8 bases. The CDR3 is 15 residues long. V was pared by 4 bases and J by 5 bases, with 10 bases of the junction left unmatched. CDR1 and CDR2 (germline): LNHDA, SQIVND (reference sequence). The CDR3 here is CASSTGQGRLDEQYF. The CDR3 DNA is TGTGCCAGTAGTACCGGACAGGGAAGGTTAGACGAGCAGTACTTC.